One sample yielded the 5 T cell receptor beta chains listed below, sequenced in a study of T-cell reconstitution after alpha-beta-depleted transplantation in children. Library preparation (for TCRbeta) was performed with unique molecular identifiers. TCRdb used MiXCR to reprocess the PCR reads, holding one entry per CDR3 protein. The data show a few hundred thousand distinct CDR3 sequences, with over 9% seen just once and 2% to 3% held by the top ten. This material consisted of PBMCs from the stem cell graft donor, taken from the stem cell graft. These receptors all come from a human donor who donated a stem cell graft to a child with acute lymphoblastic leukemia.

At least ten counts were recorded for this clonotype. This rearrangement joins TRBV28 to TRBJ2-1; 10 bases fit TRBD2. V lost 8 bases to trimming and J lost 10 bases; unmatched junction nucleotides: 5. This CDR3 has 12 residues. Germline V gene sequence: CDR1 MDHEN, CDR2 SYDVKM. The CDR3 protein is CASRTSGGEQFF. The CDR3 region has the DNA TGTGCCAGCCGGACTAGCGGCGGAGAGCAGTTCTTC.

This clonotype was recorded at least ten times. The V gene is TRBV5-1, the J gene TRBJ2-3, with D perhaps TRBD2 (6 bases). V was trimmed by 3 bases and J by 3 bases, leaving 8 bases between them. Germline V gives CDR1 SGHRS, CDR2 YFSETQ. CDR3 length: 13 residues. As DNA, the CDR3 is TGCGCCAGCAGCTCGGGGGATACAGATACGCAGTATTTT. Protein: CASSSGDTDTQYF.

This clonotype was seen only a few times. J is TRBJ2-4 and V is TRBV5-1; the D is unclear. Between the trimmed V and J ends, which lost 2 bases and 0 bases, there was a span of 12 bases. CDR3 length equals 16 residues. CDR1 SGHRS and CDR2 YFSETQ come from the germline V gene. This chain's CDR3 is CASSLDKLGAKNIQYF. For the CDR3, the DNA is TGCGCCAGCAGCTTAGACAAACTCGGAGCCAAAAACATTCAGTACTTC.

The rearrangement uses TRBV20-1 and TRBJ1-2; tentative D call: TRBD1 (6 bases). Germline CDR1 reads DFQATT; CDR2 reads SNEGSKA (reference sequence). V lost 2 bases, J lost 4 bases, and 17 bases lay in between. CDR3 length: 15 residues. In DNA form, the CDR3 reads TGCAGTGCTAGATCACCAGGGGTAGACAGCTATGGCTACACCTTC. It codes for CSARSPGVDSYGYTF.

V usage is TRBV7-3 and J usage is TRBJ2-5, with D possibly being TRBD1 or TRBD2 (5 bases each). Trimming removed 5 bases at V and 2 bases at J, with 15 bases between. Germline V gives CDR1 SGHTA, CDR2 FQGTGA. The CDR3 consists of 15 residues. Here the CDR3 DNA reads TGTGCCAGCAGCCCGCCGGGACGTAGACAAGAGACCCAGTACTTC. Translation gives CASSPPGRRQETQYF.